Presented here are 30 T cell receptor beta chains from one specimen sequenced in a study of blood T cells in healthy people across ages. The use of a sample-barcoded 5' primer and a J-beta primer mix characterized a second PCR of 7 to 11 cycles. TCRdb analysed the 5' RACE reads with MiXCR anew, one entry per CDR3 protein. The sample contains 800,000 or so distinct CDR3 sequences, 60% to 80% of which appear only once. Material for sequencing was blood. These receptors originate from a man younger than 40 in good health.

CDR3 sequence (DNA): TGTGCCAGCTCAACGGAACAGGCTCGAAATTCACCCCTCCACTTT. Its translation: CASSTEQARNSPLHF. This chain links TRBV18 with TRBJ1-6; a possible D gene is TRBD1 (5 bases). This CDR3 is built from 15 residues. CDR1 KGHSH and CDR2 LQKENI come from the germline V gene. V shed 5 bases and J shed 7 bases, with 15 bases lying between them.

V usage is TRBV28 and J usage is TRBJ2-7; D gene ambiguous. V gave up 2 bases and J gave up 9 bases, with 20 bases separating them. This CDR3 spans 15 amino acids. CDR1 MDHEN and CDR2 SYDVKM come from the germline V gene. The CDR3 protein is CASSLVRLGSDGQYF. The DNA for the CDR3 is TGTGCCAGCAGTTTAGTTAGGCTAGGTTCGGACGGGCAGTACTTC.

This clonotype was observed a handful of times. The chain uses TRBV29-1 and TRBJ2-7, with 9 bases matching TRBD1. The germline gives CDR1 SQVTM, CDR2 ANQGSEA. V lost 7 bases, J lost 1 base, and 8 bases stayed unmatched. This CDR3 has 14 amino acids. The CDR3, as DNA: TGCAGCGCAACCCCCGGACAGGGGTCCTACGAGCAGTACTTC. As protein: CSATPGQGSYEQYF.

The chain joins TRBV7-2 to TRBJ1-2; 10 bases agree with TRBD1. Looked up from germline, CDR1 is SGHTA and CDR2 is FQGNSA. J lost 3 bases, V lost 5 bases, and 6 bases had no gene match. The CDR3 runs to 15 residues. In nucleotides, the CDR3 is TGTGCCAGCAGCATATACGGACAGGGGGACTATGGCTACACCTTC. Its protein is CASSIYGQGDYGYTF.

This chain joins TRBV29-1 and TRBJ2-7; 9 bases align to TRBD1. CDR3 length: 14 residues. In germline, CDR1 is SQVTM, CDR2 ANQGSEA. J was trimmed by 4 bases and V by 2 bases; bases with no gene match: 6. This CDR3 reads CSVERDREKYEQYF. The CDR3 coding sequence is TGCAGCGTTGAACGGGACAGGGAGAAATACGAGCAGTACTTC.

V is TRBV29-1 and J is TRBJ2-1, with 9 bases lining up with TRBD1. From germline, CDR1 is SQVTM and CDR2 ANQGSEA. The CDR3 runs to 13 residues. Germline trimming cut 2 bases from V and 13 bases from J; bases unmatched to any gene: 9. CDR3 nucleotide sequence: TGCAGCGTTGAATGGACAGGGGTCGAGACCCAGTTCTTC. Amino acids: CSVEWTGVETQFF.

The J gene is TRBJ2-7, the V gene TRBV7-9, with no clear D. The germline V and J ends were trimmed by 4 bases and 3 bases, with 16 bases remaining between them. The V gene's germline CDR1 is SEHNR and CDR2 FQNEAQ (reference sequence). The CDR3 totals 15 residues. The CDR3 loop is CASSSILDSHYEQYF. CDR3 bases: TGTGCCAGCAGCTCCATCTTAGACTCCCACTACGAGCAGTACTTC. Using reference TRBV7-9 and TRBJ2-7 for the parts outside the CDR3, the full variable domain is DTGVSQNPRHKITKRGQNVTFRCDPISEHNRLYWYRQTLGQGPEFLTYFQNEAQLEKSRLLSDRFSAERPKGSFSTLEIQRTEQGDSAMYLCASSSILDSHYEQYFGPGTRLTVT.

This clonotype turned up a few times. The V and J genes are TRBV9 and TRBJ2-1; 11 positions agree with TRBD2. V lost 4 bases to trimming and J lost 3 bases; unmatched junction nucleotides: 6. The CDR3 is made up of 16 amino acids. In germline, CDR1 is SGDLS, CDR2 YYNGEE. CDR3 in DNA: TGTGCCAGCAGCATGACTAGCGGGGTTTACTACAATGAGCAGTTCTTC. This codes for CASSMTSGVYYNEQFF.

J is TRBJ2-1 and V is TRBV7-2; tentatively, D is TRBD2 (5 bases). With 5 bases removed from V and 0 bases from J, the gap between germline ends came to 14 bases. This CDR3 has 16 residues. Germline CDR1 and CDR2: SGHTA and FQGNSA. The CDR3 DNA is TGTGCCAGCAGCCCCATGGCGGGCGTCTCCTACAATGAGCAGTTCTTC. Amino acid sequence: CASSPMAGVSYNEQFF.

This sequence joins TRBV24-1 and TRBJ2-3; TRBD2 matches at 9 bases. CDR1 KGHDR and CDR2 SFDVKD come from the germline V gene. The CDR3 contains 16 residues. V lost 3 bases and J lost 2; bases outside the gene matches: 5. The CDR3 reads CATSDRLADDTDTQYF. Written as DNA, the CDR3 is TGTGCCACCAGTGATAGACTAGCGGACGACACAGATACGCAGTATTTT.

This clonotype showed up just a few times. V and J are TRBV29-1 and TRBJ2-7, with D tentatively TRBD1 or TRBD2 (6 bases each). Trimming took off 7 bases at V and 7 bases at J, with 14 bases between the two ends. This CDR3 has 11 residues. Germline-derived CDR1 and CDR2 are SQVTM and ANQGSEA. The DNA for the CDR3 is TGCAGCGCTGGAGGGGGGCAGGAGCAGTACTTC. It translates to CSAGGGQEQYF.

This clonotype was seen a few times. The chain joins TRBV28 to TRBJ2-5, with D uncertain. Trimming left V 3 bases short and J 5 bases short, with 10 bases between. Germline CDR1 and CDR2: MDHEN and SYDVKM. This CDR3 spans 13 amino acids. The CDR3 DNA is TGTGCCAGCAGTTTTGAGGTCCAGGAGACCCAGTACTTC. It yields the protein CASSFEVQETQYF.

This chain joins TRBV3-1 and TRBJ1-4, with TRBD1 identical over 7 bases. Germline CDR1 is LGHDT and CDR2 is YNNKEL (reference sequence). V lost 2 bases, J lost 5 bases, and 8 bases stayed unmatched. CDR3 length: 16 residues. This CDR3 reads CASSQKRTGWNEKLFF. In DNA form, the CDR3 reads TGTGCCAGCAGCCAAAAAAGGACAGGCTGGAATGAAAAACTGTTTTTT.

The V gene is TRBV7-9, the J gene TRBJ2-7; the match to TRBD1 covers 9 bases. This CDR3 comprises 15 residues. In germline, CDR1 is SEHNR, CDR2 FQNEAQ (reference sequence). V gave up 4 bases and J gave up 6 bases; unmatched junction bases: 10. CDR3 DNA: TGTGCCAGCAGCTCAACCGGGACAGGGACAGGCGAGCAGTACTTC. The encoded protein is CASSSTGTGTGEQYF.

The chain links TRBV10-3 to TRBJ2-5; 10 positions agree with TRBD1. Judging by the DNA end, TRBJ2-7 fits better; the J call may be wrong. The CDR3 loop spans 15 amino acids. Germline V lookup: CDR1 ENHRY, CDR2 SYGVKD. This CDR3 is CAIRNPGTGDREQYF. Written as DNA, the CDR3 is TGTGCCATCAGAAATCCCGGGACAGGGGACCGCGAGCAGTACTTC.

This clonotype was counted a few times. The chain has TRBV12-3 or TRBV12-4 and TRBJ2-1; D is perhaps TRBD1 or TRBD2 (5 bases each). This CDR3 spans 17 amino acids. Trimming shortened V by 7 bases and J by 5 bases, and 24 bases separated the two germline ends. Here the CDR3 DNA reads TGTGCCAGCACCGGGCCAAGGAGCATTGGGACGAACAATGAGCAGTTCTTC. Encoded protein: CASTGPRSIGTNNEQFF.

The chain links TRBV7-9 to TRBJ2-7, with 8 bases that match TRBD1. The CDR3 totals 18 residues. Germline assignment: CDR1 SEHNR and CDR2 FQNEAQ (reference sequence). Trimming cost V 10 bases and J 0 bases; bases outside gene matches: 20. The CDR3 sequence is CANPCSRTGPKVSYEQYF. In DNA form, the CDR3 reads TGTGCCAACCCCTGTTCGAGGACAGGGCCCAAGGTCTCCTACGAGCAGTACTTC.

The rearrangement uses TRBV29-1 and TRBJ1-1; D gene uncertain. Per germline, CDR1 SQVTM and CDR2 ANQGSEA. V was pared by 4 bases and J by 11 bases, with 14 bases between. CDR3 length: 11 amino acids. The CDR3 sequence: CSVGLLNSAFF. The CDR3 nucleotides read TGCAGCGTTGGCTTACTGAACTCGGCTTTCTTT.

In its sample, this clonotype was seen a few times. The chain links TRBV5-1 to TRBJ2-3, with 13 bases that match TRBD2. V lost 3 bases, J lost 1 base, and 2 bases stayed unmatched. The CDR3 covers 16 residues. In germline, CDR1 is SGHRS, CDR2 YFSETQ. CDR3 protein: CASSYGLAGGTDTQYF. CDR3 DNA: TGCGCCAGCAGCTACGGACTAGCGGGGGGCACAGATACGCAGTATTTT.

V is TRBV4-2 and J is TRBJ2-1, with TRBD2 matching over 12 bases. The V gene end was trimmed by 1 base and the J gene end by 5 bases; junction bases not matched to a gene: 9. Germline V gene data show CDR1 as LGHNA and CDR2 as YNFKEQ. The CDR3 runs 18 residues. The CDR3 sequence is CASSQAPGLAGPDNEQFF. The CDR3 coding sequence is TGTGCCAGCAGCCAAGCCCCTGGACTAGCGGGGCCAGACAATGAGCAGTTCTTC.

This chain uses TRBV4-1 with TRBJ1-2, with D hard to call. The CDR3 extends over 14 amino acids. Trimming cost V 1 base and J 3 bases, with 9 bases left between them. Germline V gene data show CDR1 as MGHRA and CDR2 as YSYEKL. CDR3 DNA: TGCGCCAGCAGCCAAGGGAAGGAGCACTATGGCTACACCTTC. This codes for CASSQGKEHYGYTF.

V is TRBV20-1 and J is TRBJ2-3; D may be TRBD1 (5 bases). The CDR3 totals 13 residues. The V and J ends lost 6 bases and 7 bases respectively, with 17 bases between them. The germline CDR1 and CDR2 sequences are DFQATT and SNEGSKA (reference sequence). The CDR3 loop is CSAEDGYRNTQYF. CDR3 DNA: TGCAGTGCAGAAGACGGGTACAGGAATACGCAGTATTTT.

The J gene is TRBJ2-4, the V gene TRBV20-1; 8 bases agree with TRBD2. Judging by the DNA end, TRBJ2-7 fits better; the J call may be wrong. This CDR3 is built from 14 residues. Germline V gives CDR1 DFQATT, CDR2 SNEGSKA (reference sequence). CDR3 protein: CSAGQGLVEYEQYF. In nucleotides, the CDR3 is TGCAGTGCTGGCCAGGGACTAGTTGAATACGAGCAGTACTTC.

A few counts support this clonotype. The V and J genes are TRBV15 and TRBJ2-1; D is unclear. The V gene lost 3 bases and the J gene lost 4 bases, with 10 bases spanning the gap. The CDR3 covers 14 residues. Germline V gene sequence: CDR1 LNHNV, CDR2 YYDKDF (reference sequence). CDR3 loop: CATSSGRLYNEQFF. In DNA form, the CDR3 reads TGTGCCACCAGCAGCGGGCGGTTATACAATGAGCAGTTCTTC.

This clonotype came up a few times. The chain uses TRBV12-3 or TRBV12-4 and TRBJ2-3, with D maybe TRBD2 (5 bases). The CDR3 loop spans 15 amino acids. V was trimmed by 6 bases and J by 0 bases, leaving 13 bases between them. The CDR3 sequence is CASSPRLSSTDTQYF. CDR3 sequence (DNA): TGTGCCAGCAGCCCCCGACTATCTAGCACAGATACGCAGTATTTT.

The rearrangement uses TRBV27 and TRBJ2-5, with 10 bases lining up with TRBD1. In germline, CDR1 is MNHEY, CDR2 SMNVEV (reference sequence). V shed 4 bases, J shed 4 bases, and the junction held 6 bases outside the gene matches. This CDR3 spans 15 amino acids. CDR3 protein: CASSYGTGVVETQYF. Written as DNA, the CDR3 is TGTGCCAGCAGTTACGGGACAGGGGTAGTAGAGACCCAGTACTTC.

Only a few counts were recorded for this clonotype. CDR3 in DNA: TGTGCCAGCAGTATCCGGGACAGGGACTACGAGCAGTACTTC. Translated: CASSIRDRDYEQYF. The V gene is TRBV4-2, the J gene TRBJ2-7; 9 nucleotides agree with TRBD1. Germline CDR1 is LGHNA and CDR2 is YNFKEQ. The CDR3 has 14 amino acids. After removal of 6 bases from V and 3 bases from J, the junction contained 6 bases not matched to a gene.

This chain connects TRBV11-3 to TRBJ2-1, with D hard to call. The V and J ends lost 3 bases and 0 bases respectively, with 6 bases between them. CDR3 size: 14 residues. Looked up from germline, CDR1 is SGHNT and CDR2 is YENEEA. CDR3 amino acids: CASSFGFSYNEQFF. CDR3 coding DNA: TGTGCCAGCAGCTTCGGCTTCTCCTACAATGAGCAGTTCTTC.

This clonotype came up once. CDR3 in DNA: TGCAGTGCTAGAGATACTAGTAATTACGAGCAGTACTTC. Translation: CSARDTSNYEQYF. The chain combines TRBV20-1 with TRBJ2-7, with a weak D call TRBD2 (5 bases). Germline-derived CDR1 and CDR2 are DFQATT and SNEGSKA (reference sequence). The CDR3 runs to 13 residues. The V and J ends lost 0 bases and 4 bases respectively, with 10 bases between them.

This sequence joins TRBV4-3 and TRBJ1-4; D is possibly TRBD1 (6 bases). Germline CDR1 LGHNA, CDR2 YSLEER. The CDR3 is 14 residues long. V gave up 4 bases and J gave up 4 bases, with 10 bases separating them. Here the CDR3 reads CASSLGHVNEKLFF. CDR3 bases: TGCGCCAGCAGCCTGGGACACGTTAATGAAAAACTGTTTTTT.